This T cell receptor (beta chain) was retrieved from a study of long-term antiretroviral therapy in people with HIV. Researchers ran immunoSEQ v3.0 at survey level. TCRdb's table, derived via immunoSEQ multiplex PCR, lists solely in-frame clones and lacks some. The sample holds 25,000 to 30,000 clones, 80% to 90% seen once. V trimming: 0 bases; J trimming: 11 bases; junction bases outside the gene matches: 10. The CDR3 length is 15 residues. CDR1 and CDR2 (germline): MGHRA, YSYEKL. This sample comprised unsorted PBMCs, obtained 3 years after starting antiretroviral therapy. The receptor was derived from a man aged 35 to 55 with HIV. The gene calls are TRBV4-1 and TRBJ1-5, with 7 bases lining up with TRBD1. The CDR3 is CASSQETAQQGTQHF. Here the CDR3 DNA reads TGCGCCAGCAGCCAAGAAACGGCCCAACAGGGGACCCAGCATTTT.